This T cell receptor (beta chain) came from a study of cytomegalovirus exposure and HLA in healthy donors listed by TCRdb under 2017. In the study overall: An earlier analysis of 550 to 700 of the donors reported more than 250 Gb of sequence data and some 100 million unique TCR beta sequences from about 200 million T cells. The number of donors typed differed by locus, with about 629-640 for A, B, C, DRB1 and DQB1, roughly 550 for DQA1, 606 for DPA1, and around 450 for DPB1. Alongside the repertoire data, information on donor age, sex, ethnicity and CMV serostatus was compiled. Rather than drawing on any new phenotypic data, the later analysis identified candidate immune exposures from TCR beta sequences and the way those sequences occurred across donors. In addition to the first cohort of roughly 700 subjects, a separate validation cohort of approximately 120 different subjects was used. A later genetic analysis took genome-wide SNP genotypes for about 65% of the roughly 670 donors and used that subset as a discovery cohort. Every repertoire in the discovery cohort had been generated on one and the same sequencing platform. In an earlier analysis of 500 to 650 of the donors, high-throughput TCR beta sequencing was used to judge whether each TCR beta V gene segment behaved as functional or pseudogenic. The genetic ancestry cluster associated with self-reported Caucasian donors included 81% of the 350 to 500 genotyped donors. HLA typing included class I and class II loci at four-digit resolution. Among 300 to 500 genotyped donors of the cohort, an average of approximately 240,000 unique TCR beta nucleotide sequences was sequenced per donor, of which about 19% were non-productive. The T cell repertoires of under 750 subjects were profiled by immunosequencing and related to cytomegalovirus serostatus. To predict cytomegalovirus infection status, the study combined high-throughput TCR immunosequencing, statistical association of individual TCRs with disease status, and machine learning. Roughly 300 gigabases of sequencing data and roughly 80 million unique TCR sequences made up an early release that covered nearly 650 HLA-typed donors. The study aimed to test whether cataloging public T cell receptors could reveal signatures of past pathogen exposure. To study patterns of TCR occurrence, a later analysis re-analyzed previously published TCR beta repertoires from 650 to 750 donors and added high-resolution HLA genotyping. Because of strong linkage in the cohort, five DR-DQ haplotypes were treated as single units for association and clustering. What the research found in general, with its limitations: In vitro tests confirmed that three of the cytomegalovirus-associated TCR beta chains recognize cytomegalovirus antigens. In this cohort, only TCR beta chains were sequenced, and detectable features were limited by the absence of alpha or paired-chain data. Immune exposure information for the cohort was limited to CMV serostatus. Compared with equally common non-associated chains, HLA-associated TCR beta chains in a later analysis were more clonally expanded and had lower generation probabilities. Approximately 18 rarely observed V segments, including chromosome 9 orphons, were excluded from the earlier analysis of just under 600 of the donors because counts were too low. The study gave a list of about 160 TCR beta chains associated with cytomegalovirus. Several of the top co-occurrence clusters appeared to be linked to parvovirus B19, influenza, CMV and Epstein-Barr virus, according to a later analysis. Because some donors lacked HLA typing at each locus, the association tests relied only on the typed subset. Linkage disequilibrium might explain the correlated functional status among segregating V segments, but an unknown experimental factor could not be ruled out. Most TCR sequences were observed very rarely across donors, whereas some public TCRs were present in many individuals. In an earlier analysis of some 540 of the donors, most TCR beta V segments appeared in productive rearrangements about 87% or about 30% of the time, broadly matching IMGT annotations. In a later genetic analysis, a missense DCLRE1C variant was associated with V-gene and J-gene trimming of TCR beta chains, and the association was replicated in an independent cohort. A further reported finding was that TCR beta sequences accurately predicted the HLA-A and HLA-B alleles for most subjects in the first cohort. A later analysis associated around 16,000 TCR beta sequences with specific HLA alleles at a false discovery rate of 0.05. According to a later analysis, TCR association rates differed among HLA loci, with DRB1 alleles showing the most associated TCRs and HLA-C alleles showing the fewest. Strong co-occurrence of HLA alleles, especially DR and DQ, made assigning TCR associations to individual alleles difficult. Some IMGT-functional V segments, including TRBV6-2 and TRBV6-3, could not be told apart with the 87-base-pair reads, so those segments were excluded. Presence/absence analyses assumed roughly uniform sequencing depth across donors, an assumption that may not hold. A later genetic analysis reported fewer N-insertions in productive TCRs among donors in an Asian-associated ancestry cluster than the 666-donor mean. A later analysis found that most CMV-associated TCR beta chains appeared HLA-restricted, with HLA associations seemingly driven largely by CMV exposure. It was suggested by the authors that the approach could potentially be generalized to other disease states and immunological phenotypes. A group of highly shared sequence variants was considered likely to be a technical artifact of the sequencing pipeline. Cytomegalovirus status was reported to be diagnosed by the classifier with high specificity and sensitivity in both the original and validation cohorts.

Regarding this clone: It lacks a known antigen.

Library creation used the immunoSEQ multiplex PCR assay. For the multiplex PCR, a mixture combining 60 forward primers for TCR Vbeta segments and 13 reverse primers for TCR Jbeta segments was used. The CDR3 region of rearranged TCR beta genes was amplified from genomic DNA by a multiplex PCR assay. The Illumina HiSeq System was used to sequence the amplified TCR beta libraries as 87-base-pair reads. In the source study's methods: In a later analysis, 70 million to 95 million unique TCR beta chains were counted across the roughly 670 repertoires, and roughly 9.9 million of these chains were shared by at least two donors. Raw reads were error-corrected and collapsed into unique sequences by a nearest-neighbor algorithm in which closely related sequences were merged to remove PCR and sequencing errors. V, D and J gene segments were assigned by aligning CDR3 sequences to IMGT reference sequences. For a sequence to be retained, a match of at least six nucleotides to both a V gene segment and a J gene segment was required. Rearrangements were called productive when the CDR3 lacked stop codons and stayed in frame with V and J; all others were non-productive. Following IMGT convention, CDR3 was defined as the stretch from the second conserved V-encoded cysteine to the conserved J-encoded phenylalanine. The earlier analysis of some 600 of the donors excluded sequences that lacked an unambiguous match to a single V gene segment. An earlier analysis of roughly 590 of the donors called V segments functional above 56.7% productive rearrangements and segregating when the between-donor standard deviation exceeded 5%. To diagnose cytomegalovirus status from the catalog of TCR beta chain sequences, a statistical classification framework was built. A later analysis assigned V and J genes by comparing TCR nucleotide sequences with IMGT/GENE-DB human TR gene sequences. The TCRdist pipeline was used in a later analysis to assign CDR3 sequences and most-parsimonious VDJ recombination scenarios. In a later analysis, every TCR beta chain was defined by the combination of its CDR3 amino acid sequence and its V-gene family, and reads without a unique V-gene family were dropped. A later analysis removed roughly 590 highly shared, low-generation-probability nucleotide sequences to deal with suspected cross-contamination and a sequencing artifact. A later analysis calculated a clonal expansion index for each public chain from normalized within-repertoire ranks of inferred template counts. A later analysis computed generation probabilities with a VDJ recombination model fitted to out-of-frame rearrangements, and checked the results against IGoR. Hypergeometric tests were used in a later analysis to score TCR-TCR, TCR-HLA and TCR-CMV co-occurrence, with a repertoire-size bias correction applied to the TCR pairs. False discovery rates were estimated in a later analysis by permuting HLA or CMV assignments 20 times. In a later analysis, co-occurring TCRs were grouped using DBSCAN, and TCRdist sequence similarity was added for clustering within HLA-allele-positive subsets. Co-occurrence clustering excluded repertoires with fewer than 30,000 or more than 120,000 public chains, plus five with anomalous nucleotide sharing. What TCRdb holds here is the immuneACCESS table cut down to in-frame rearrangements. Part of the clones is not present; checked against another copy, under half of the missing clones reflect an unresolved V gene, and the others are unexplained. Clone size and the V and J calls come from that table; the DNA yielded D and trimming. This specimen's table enumerates 200,000 to 250,000 clones. The ten largest clones add up to about 1% of the sample.

In total, approximately 610 healthy bone marrow donors made up the cohort. At the time of sampling, every cohort member was nominally healthy, though immune exposures that went unrecorded were likely present. The donor tested CMV seropositive, placing the donor among the approximately 290 seropositive members of the cohort. A peripheral blood sample was provided by each donor, and peripheral blood mononuclear cells were used for TCR beta sequencing. The Qiagen DNeasy Blood Extraction Kit was used to extract genomic DNA from the blood cell samples. Its CDR3 holds 15 amino acids, cysteine through phenylalanine. The only DNA kept is the CDR3, 45 bases in frame from the first base. Reading the germline V gene gives CDR1 SGHRS and CDR2 YFSETQ. Germline trimming amounts to 0 bases on V and 5 bases on J, with 5 as the count of junction bases outside the gene matches.

The specimen sequenced was PBMCs. The rearrangement combines TRBV5-1 with TRBJ1-1; the central 9 bases match TRBD1. The origin of this receptor is a woman aged 25 to 39 in good health and CMV-seropositive. The DNA is as follows: TGCGCCAGCAGCTTGGAGTGGACAGGGGTTACTGAAGCTTTCTTT. This sequence encodes CASSLEWTGVTEAFF.